The rows below give T cell receptor beta chains drawn from one sample of a study of blood T cell repertoires in COVID-19. This table comes from immunoSEQ multiplex PCR, and its TCRdb copy is limited to in-frame clones, with some not included. The sample includes some 58,000 clones, 90% of them seen just once. The sequenced sample consisted of peripheral blood. These TCRs come from a man in his forties or fifties with acute or convalescent COVID-19. CDR3s include the opening cysteine and the closing phenylalanine or tryptophan. A D gene is named only where the DNA matches it firmly. Size tells how often a clone was seen (once, few, many) or the class of an expanded clone, and some rows leave it out.

J gene: TRBJ1-4; V gene: TRBV12-5; D gene: -; clone size: -; CDR3 DNA: TGTGCTAGTGGCCCCTCCCGGGATGAAAAACTGTTTTTT; CDR3 protein: CASGPSRDEKLFF
J gene: TRBJ1-2; V gene: TRBV30; D gene: TRBD1; clone size: -; CDR3 DNA: TGTGCCTGGAAGGAGGGGGCATTCCATGGCTACACCTTC; CDR3 protein: CAWKEGAFHGYTF
J gene: TRBJ2-7; V gene: TRBV4-3; D gene: -; clone size: -; CDR3 DNA: TGCGCCAGCAGCCAAGTGGTAGCCGGGGAGCAGTACTTC; CDR3 protein: CASSQVVAGEQYF
J gene: TRBJ1-6; V gene: TRBV19; D gene: TRBD1; clone size: -; CDR3 DNA: TGTGCCAGTCAACAGGGGTCTAATTCACCCCTCCACTTT; CDR3 protein: CASQQGSNSPLHF
J gene: TRBJ1-3; V gene: TRBV28; D gene: TRBD1; clone size: -; CDR3 DNA: TGTGCCAGCAGTGCTCCAGGGGGCAGTAGAAACACCATATATTTT; CDR3 protein: CASSAPGGSRNTIYF
J gene: TRBJ1-5; V gene: TRBV30; D gene: -; clone size: once; CDR3 DNA: TGTGCCTGGAGTCCCGGGGGAAGGAATCAGCCCCAGCATTTT; CDR3 protein: CAWSPGGRNQPQHF
J gene: TRBJ2-2; V gene: TRBV28; D gene: -; clone size: -; CDR3 DNA: TGTGCCAGCAGTTTCAACGGGGGAACCGGGGAGCTGTTTTTT; CDR3 protein: CASSFNGGTGELFF
J gene: TRBJ1-1; V gene: TRBV30; D gene: -; clone size: -; CDR3 DNA: TGTGCCTGCGGGGGAAGTCACACTGAAGCTTTCTTT; CDR3 protein: CACGGSHTEAFF
J gene: TRBJ2-1; V gene: TRBV3-1/TRBV3-2; D gene: -; clone size: -; CDR3 DNA: TGTGCCAGCAGCCCCTCGGGGTATGAGCAGTTCTTC; CDR3 protein: CASSPSGYEQFF
J gene: TRBJ2-7; V gene: TRBV19; D gene: TRBD2; clone size: few; CDR3 DNA: TGTGCCAGTAGTATTGGCGGGAGAGACGAGCAGTACTTC; CDR3 protein: CASSIGGRDEQYF
J gene: TRBJ2-1; V gene: TRBV10-3; D gene: -; clone size: -; CDR3 DNA: TGTGCCATCAGTGTCGGAGGGGCGCACAATGAGCAGTTCTTC; CDR3 protein: CAISVGGAHNEQFF